A single sample is the source of the 8 T cell receptor beta chains below, sequenced in a study of blood T cell repertoires in COVID-19. Clones were sequenced by immunoSEQ multiplex PCR, and TCRdb holds only the in-frame ones, with some missing. The table records about 32,000 clones, around 91% of them present only once. What was sequenced was peripheral blood. These receptors all stem from a man between 70 and 80 years old with active or convalescent COVID-19.

This chain connects TRBV12-3 or TRBV12-4 to TRBJ1-1; 7 nucleotides match TRBD1. After removal of 5 bases from V and 3 bases from J, the junction contained 3 bases not matched to a gene. This CDR3 spans 13 amino acids. CDR3 sequence (DNA): TGTGCCAGCAGTCGGACAGGTGACACTGAAGCTTTCTTT. Its translation is CASSRTGDTEAFF.

The sample holds a few counts of this clone. The chain is built from TRBV20-1 and TRBJ2-2, with TRBD1 matching over 8 bases. CDR3 length: 14 amino acids. CDR1 is DFQATT and CDR2 is SNEGSKA in the germline V gene (reference sequence). The V segment lost 3 bases and the J segment 5 bases; nucleotides outside the gene matches: 5. CDR3 residues: CSASKTGETGELFF. The CDR3 bases are TGCAGTGCTAGTAAGACAGGGGAAACCGGGGAGCTGTTTTTT.

The V and J genes are TRBV24-1 and TRBJ2-1, with TRBD2 as a possible D gene (6 bases). The CDR3 spans 13 residues. The V end was cut by 9 bases, the J end by 0 bases, with 8 bases between. Germline lookup yields CDR1 KGHDR and CDR2 SFDVKD. The CDR3 loop reads CATAGGSYNEQFF. The CDR3 DNA reads as TGTGCCACCGCCGGGGGCTCCTACAATGAGCAGTTCTTC.

J is TRBJ1-1 and V is TRBV28, with D maybe TRBD1 (5 bases). V was shortened by 6 bases and J by 3 bases, with 17 bases between the two germline ends. This CDR3 has 15 residues. From germline, CDR1 is MDHEN and CDR2 SYDVKM. As DNA, the CDR3 is TGTGCCAGCAGCTCCTCTCACAGGCCACACACTGAAGCTTTCTTT. Translation gives CASSSSHRPHTEAFF.

This rearrangement joins TRBV4-1 to TRBJ2-7, with D tentatively TRBD1 (5 bases). V dropped 2 bases and J dropped 0 bases, with 14 bases sitting between them. This CDR3 comprises 16 residues. Germline CDR1 MGHRA, CDR2 YSYEKL. The CDR3 is CASSQNLQGYSYEQYF. For the CDR3, the DNA is TGCGCCAGCAGCCAAAACCTTCAGGGTTACTCCTACGAGCAGTACTTC.

The genes are TRBV20-1 and TRBJ1-1, with no clear D. Germline V lookup: CDR1 DFQATT, CDR2 SNEGSKA (reference sequence). Trimming pared 3 bases from V and 2 bases from J, leaving 10 bases between. The length of the CDR3 is 13 residues. CDR3 amino acids: CSASKQPNTEAFF. CDR3 nucleotide sequence: TGCAGTGCTAGTAAACAGCCCAACACTGAAGCTTTCTTT.

The rearrangement joins TRBV2 to TRBJ2-7; D might be TRBD1 (5 bases). V gave up 5 bases and J gave up 6 bases, with 17 bases separating them. The CDR3 spans 14 residues. Germline V lookup: CDR1 SNHLY, CDR2 FYNNEI. The CDR3 bases are TGTGCCAGCAGTCCTGGGGCCAGTCGGCCCGAGCAGTACTTC. Amino acid sequence: CASSPGASRPEQYF.

The chain links TRBV6-1 to TRBJ1-5; D is perhaps TRBD1 (5 bases). The length of the CDR3 is 15 residues. The germline CDR1 and CDR2 sequences are MNHNS and SASEGT. The ends were cut back, 2 bases at V and 7 bases at J, with 15 bases in the middle. DNA for the CDR3: TGTGCCAGCAGTGAAAGTAGAGCAGGGTTCCAGCCCCAGCATTTT. Encoded protein: CASSESRAGFQPQHF.